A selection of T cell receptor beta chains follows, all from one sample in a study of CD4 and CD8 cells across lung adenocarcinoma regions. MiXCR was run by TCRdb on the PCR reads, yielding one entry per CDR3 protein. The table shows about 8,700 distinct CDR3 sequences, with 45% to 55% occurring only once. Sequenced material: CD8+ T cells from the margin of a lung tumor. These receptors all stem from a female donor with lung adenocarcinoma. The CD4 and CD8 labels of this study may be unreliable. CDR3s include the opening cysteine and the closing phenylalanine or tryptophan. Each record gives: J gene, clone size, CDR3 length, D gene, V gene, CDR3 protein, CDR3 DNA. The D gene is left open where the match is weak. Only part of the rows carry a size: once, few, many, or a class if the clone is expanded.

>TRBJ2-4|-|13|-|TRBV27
CASRGFEEDIQYF
TGTGCCAGCAGAGGCTTTGAAGAAGACATCCAGTACTTC
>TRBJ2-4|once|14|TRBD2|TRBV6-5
CASSLWASGNEQYF
TGTGCCAGCAGTTTGTGGGCTAGCGGCAATGAGCAGTACTTC
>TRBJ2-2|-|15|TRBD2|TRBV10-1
CASSEGGGGAGELFF
TGCGCCAGCAGTGAGGGGGGGGGGGGGGCCGGGGAGCTGTTTTTT
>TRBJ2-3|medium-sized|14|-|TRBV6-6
CATQPPGTTDTQYF
TGTGCCACTCAACCTCCCGGGACCACAGATACGCAGTATTTT
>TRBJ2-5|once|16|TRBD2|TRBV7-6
CASSPRLAGGKETQYF
TGTGCCAGCAGCCCAAGACTAGCGGGAGGGAAAGAGACCCAGTACTTT
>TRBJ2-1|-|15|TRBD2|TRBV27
CASSMYLAGNNEQLF
TGTGCCAGCAGCATGTACCTAGCGGGGAACAATGAGCAGCTCTTC
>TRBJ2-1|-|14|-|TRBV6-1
CASSEEYGTYEQFF
TGTGCCAGCAGTGAAGAGTACGGAACCTACGAGCAGTTCTTC
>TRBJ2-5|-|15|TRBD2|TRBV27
CGGGHGVGDQETQYF
TGTGGCGGGGGGCACGGGGTAGGAGACCAAGAGACCCAGTACTTC
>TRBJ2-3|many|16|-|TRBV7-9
CASSGTGTGTTDTQYF
TGTGCCAGCAGCGGCACCGGGACTGGGACCACAGATACGCAGTATTTT
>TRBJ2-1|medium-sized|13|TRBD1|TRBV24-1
CATSADRVNEQFF
TGTGCCACCAGTGCGGACAGGGTCAATGAGCAGTTCTTC
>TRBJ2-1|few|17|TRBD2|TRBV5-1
CASSSGTSGPAIHEQFF
TGCGCCAGCAGTTCCGGGACTAGCGGTCCCGCTATTCATGAGCAGTTCTTC
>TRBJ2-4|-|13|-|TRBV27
CASGGFEEKIQYF
TGTGCCAGCGGGGGGTTTGAAGAAAAGATTCAGTACTTC
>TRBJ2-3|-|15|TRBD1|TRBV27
CASGQGVGLTDTQYF
TGTGCCAGCGGGCAGGGGGTAGGACTCACAGATACGCAGTATTTC
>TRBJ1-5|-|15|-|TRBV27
CASSPLGQHNQPQHF
TGTGCCAGCAGTCCCCTCGGACAGCACAATCAGCCCCAGCATTTT
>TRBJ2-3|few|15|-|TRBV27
CASSLMGYGTDTQYF
TGTGCCAGCAGTTTAATGGGGTATGGCACAGATACGCAGTATTTT
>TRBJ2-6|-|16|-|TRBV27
CASTRGGISGANVLTF
TGTGCCAGCACAAGGGGTGGGATCTCTGGGGCCAACGTCCTGACTTTC
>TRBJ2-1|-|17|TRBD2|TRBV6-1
CASSEFPSGSKGNEQFF
TGTGCCAGCAGTGAATTTCCCAGCGGGAGCAAAGGAAATGAGCAGTTCTTC
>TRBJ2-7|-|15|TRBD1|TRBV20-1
CSAHQGDRGTYEQYF
TGCAGTGCCCACCAGGGGGACAGGGGGACCTACGAGCAGTACTTC
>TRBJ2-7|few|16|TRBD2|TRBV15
CATSRVAGGIVYEQYF
TGTGCCACCAGCAGAGTTGCGGGAGGAATAGTCTACGAGCAGTACTTC
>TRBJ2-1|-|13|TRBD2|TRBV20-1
CSAVPSGKETQFF
TGCAGTGCAGTACCTAGCGGGAAAGAGACCCAGTTCTTC
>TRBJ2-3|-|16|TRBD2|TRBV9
CASSPGTSAGADTQYF
TGTGCCAGCAGCCCCGGGACTAGCGCGGGGGCAGATACGCAGTATTTT
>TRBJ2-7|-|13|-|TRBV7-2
CASSLELAKEQYF
TGTGCCAGCAGCTTAGAGCTAGCGAAGGAGCAGTACTTC
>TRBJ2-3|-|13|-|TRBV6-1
CASQIAVPDTQYF
TGTGCCAGCCAAATAGCTGTCCCAGATACGCAGTATTTT
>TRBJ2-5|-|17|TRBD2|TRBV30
CAWEGGWGAGDSETQYF
TGTGCCTGGGAGGGCGGCTGGGGAGCGGGAGATTCCGAGACCCAGTACTTC
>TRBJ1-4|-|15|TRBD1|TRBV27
CASSQGTASLEKLFF
TGTGCCAGCAGCCAAGGGACAGCTTCCCTTGAAAAACTGTTTTTT
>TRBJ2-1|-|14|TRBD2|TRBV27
CASTASGSYNEQFF
TGTGCCAGCACCGCTAGCGGCTCCTACAATGAGCAGTTCTTC
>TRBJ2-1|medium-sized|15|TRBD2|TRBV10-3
CAISERLAGGNEQFF
TGTGCCATCAGTGAGAGACTAGCGGGGGGCAATGAGCAGTTCTTC
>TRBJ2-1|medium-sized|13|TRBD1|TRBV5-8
CASRADRGNEQFF
TGTGCCAGCAGGGCCGACAGGGGAAATGAGCAGTTCTTC
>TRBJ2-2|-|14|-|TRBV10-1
CASIQGGNTDEQFF
TGCGCCAGCATCCAGGGGGGGAACACAGATGAGCAGTTTTTT
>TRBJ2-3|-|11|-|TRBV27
CGMGPKDMQYF
TGTGGCATGGGACCTAAAGACATGCAGTACTTT
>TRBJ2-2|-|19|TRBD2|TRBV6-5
CASSSPGLAGGRITGELFF
TGTGCCAGCAGTTCTCCGGGACTAGCGGGGGGCCGTATCACCGGGGAGCTGTTTTTT
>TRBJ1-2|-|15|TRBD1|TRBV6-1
CASTRQGKWDYGYTF
TGTGCCAGCACGAGACAGGGGAAATGGGACTATGGCTACACCTTC
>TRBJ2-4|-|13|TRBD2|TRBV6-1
CATGLGGKNTQYF
TGTGCCACCGGGCTGGGAGGGAAAAATACGCAGTATTTC
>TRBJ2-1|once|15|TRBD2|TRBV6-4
CARSVGAGASDEQFF
TGTGCCAGAAGTGTGGGAGCGGGGGCCTCGGATGAGCAGTTCTTC
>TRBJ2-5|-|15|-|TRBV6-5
CASSYVLNPLETQYF
TGTGCCAGCAGTTACGTCCTAAATCCCCTGGAGACCCAGTACTTC
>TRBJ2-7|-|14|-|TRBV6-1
CASRRGGSSYEQYF
TGTGCCAGCAGAAGAGGGGGGAGCTCCTACGAGCAGTACTTC
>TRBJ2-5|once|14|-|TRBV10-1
CASSDLGAGETQYF
TGCGCCAGCAGCGACCTGGGGGCTGGGGAGACCCAGTACTTC